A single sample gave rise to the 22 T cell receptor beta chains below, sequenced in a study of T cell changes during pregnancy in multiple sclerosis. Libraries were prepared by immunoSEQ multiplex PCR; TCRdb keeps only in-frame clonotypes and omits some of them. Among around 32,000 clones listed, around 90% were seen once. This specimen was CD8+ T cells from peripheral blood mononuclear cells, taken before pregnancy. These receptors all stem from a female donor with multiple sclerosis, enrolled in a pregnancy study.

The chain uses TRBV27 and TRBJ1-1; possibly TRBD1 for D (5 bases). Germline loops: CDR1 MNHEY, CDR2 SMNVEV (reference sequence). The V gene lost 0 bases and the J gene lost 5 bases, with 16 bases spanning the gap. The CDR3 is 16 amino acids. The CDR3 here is CASSLSPGWGETEAFF. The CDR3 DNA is TGTGCCAGCAGTTTATCCCCTGGTTGGGGGGAGACTGAAGCTTTCTTT.

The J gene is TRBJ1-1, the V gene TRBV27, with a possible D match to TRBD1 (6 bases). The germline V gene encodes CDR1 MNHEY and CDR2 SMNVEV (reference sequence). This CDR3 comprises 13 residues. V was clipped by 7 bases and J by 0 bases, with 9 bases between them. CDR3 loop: CASKAGVNTEAFF. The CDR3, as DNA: TGTGCCAGCAAGGCAGGGGTGAACACTGAAGCTTTCTTT.

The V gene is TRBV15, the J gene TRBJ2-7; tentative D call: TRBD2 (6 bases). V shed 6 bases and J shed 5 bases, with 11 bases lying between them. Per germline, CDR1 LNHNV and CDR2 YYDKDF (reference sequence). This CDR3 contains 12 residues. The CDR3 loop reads CATSRRDNEQYF. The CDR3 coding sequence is TGTGCCACCAGTAGGAGGGATAACGAGCAGTACTTC.

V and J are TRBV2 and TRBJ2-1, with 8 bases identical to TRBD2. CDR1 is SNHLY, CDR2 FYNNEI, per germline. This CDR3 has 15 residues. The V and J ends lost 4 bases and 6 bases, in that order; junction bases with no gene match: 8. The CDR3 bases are TGTGCCAGCAGTGGCTCGGGAGGGCCAGGCAATGAGCAGTTCTTC. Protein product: CASSGSGGPGNEQFF. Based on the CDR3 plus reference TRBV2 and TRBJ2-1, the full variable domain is EPEVTQTPSHQVTQMGQEVILRCVPISNHLYFYWYRQILGQKVEFLVSFYNNEISEKSEIFDDQFSVERPDGSNFTLKIRSTKLEDSAMYFCASSGSGGPGNEQFFGPGTRLTVL.

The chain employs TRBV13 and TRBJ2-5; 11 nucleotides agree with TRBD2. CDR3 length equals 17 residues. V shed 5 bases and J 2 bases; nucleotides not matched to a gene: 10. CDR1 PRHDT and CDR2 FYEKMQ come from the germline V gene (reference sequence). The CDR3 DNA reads TGTGCCAGCAGCCCCCGTACTAGCGGGGGCCCACAAGAGACCCAGTACTTC. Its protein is CASSPRTSGGPQETQYF.

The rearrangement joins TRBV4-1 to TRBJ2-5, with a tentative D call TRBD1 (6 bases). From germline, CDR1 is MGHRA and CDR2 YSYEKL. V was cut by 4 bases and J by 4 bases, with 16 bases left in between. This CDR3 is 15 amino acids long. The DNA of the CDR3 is TGCGCCAGCAGCCTCCTCGAGGGGGACGGAGAGACCCAGTACTTC. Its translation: CASSLLEGDGETQYF.

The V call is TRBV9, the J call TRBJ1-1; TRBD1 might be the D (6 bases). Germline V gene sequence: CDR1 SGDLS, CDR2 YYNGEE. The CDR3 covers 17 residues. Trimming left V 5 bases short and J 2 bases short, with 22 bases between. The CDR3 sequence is CASSWGGLRGVNTEAFF. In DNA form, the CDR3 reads TGTGCCAGCAGTTGGGGGGGGCTCCGAGGAGTAAACACTGAAGCTTTCTTT.

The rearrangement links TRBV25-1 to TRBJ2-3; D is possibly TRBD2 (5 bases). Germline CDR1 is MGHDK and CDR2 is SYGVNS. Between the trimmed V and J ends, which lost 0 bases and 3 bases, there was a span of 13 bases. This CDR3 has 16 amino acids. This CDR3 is CASSEYKEGATDTQYF. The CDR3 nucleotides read TGTGCCAGCAGTGAATATAAAGAGGGAGCAACAGATACGCAGTATTTT. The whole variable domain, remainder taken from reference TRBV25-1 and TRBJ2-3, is EADIYQTPRYLVIGTGKKITLECSQTMGHDKMYWYQQDPGMELHLIHYSYGVNSTEKGDLSSESTVSRIRTEHFPLTLESARPSHTSQYLCASSEYKEGATDTQYFGPGTRLTVL.

The CDR3 protein is CASSWTGLGETQYF. The CDR3 coding sequence is TGCGCCAGCAGCTGGACAGGGTTGGGAGAGACCCAGTACTTC. This sequence joins TRBV5-1 and TRBJ2-5, with TRBD1 matching 8 bases. The CDR3 runs to 14 residues. Germline V lookup: CDR1 SGHRS, CDR2 YFSETQ. V was pared by 3 bases and J by 4 bases, with 5 bases of the junction left unmatched.

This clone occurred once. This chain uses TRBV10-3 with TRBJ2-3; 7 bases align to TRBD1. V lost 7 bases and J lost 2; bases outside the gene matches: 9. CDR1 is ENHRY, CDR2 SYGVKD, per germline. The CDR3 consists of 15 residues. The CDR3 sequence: CAINGQETPTDTQYF. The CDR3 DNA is TGTGCCATCAACGGACAGGAGACCCCCACAGATACGCAGTATTTT.

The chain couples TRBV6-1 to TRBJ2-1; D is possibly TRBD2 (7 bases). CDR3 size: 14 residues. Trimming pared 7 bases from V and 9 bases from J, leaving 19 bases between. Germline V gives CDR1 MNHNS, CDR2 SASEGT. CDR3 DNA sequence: TGTGCCAGCAATGGGGGCGGGAGAATTTTTGAGCAGTTCTTC. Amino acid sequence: CASNGGGRIFEQFF.

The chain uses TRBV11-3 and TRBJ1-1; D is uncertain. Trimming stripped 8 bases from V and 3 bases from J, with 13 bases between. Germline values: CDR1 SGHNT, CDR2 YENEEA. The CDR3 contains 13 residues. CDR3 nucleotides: TGTGCCAGCGGGTCCTGGGGAGACACTGAAGCTTTCTTT. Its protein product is CASGSWGDTEAFF.

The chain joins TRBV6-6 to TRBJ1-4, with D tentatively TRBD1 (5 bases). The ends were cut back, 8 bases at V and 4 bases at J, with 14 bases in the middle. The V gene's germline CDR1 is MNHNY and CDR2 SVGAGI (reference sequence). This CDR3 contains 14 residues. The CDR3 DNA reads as TGTGCCAGCTTCTCGGGGGGGATTAATGAAAAACTGTTTTTT. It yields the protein CASFSGGINEKLFF.

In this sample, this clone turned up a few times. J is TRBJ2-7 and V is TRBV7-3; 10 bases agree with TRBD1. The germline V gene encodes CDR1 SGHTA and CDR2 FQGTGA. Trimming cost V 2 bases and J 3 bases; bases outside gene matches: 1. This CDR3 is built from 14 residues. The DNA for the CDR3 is TGTGCCAGCAGCTTAGGACAGGGGGACTACGAGCAGTACTTC. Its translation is CASSLGQGDYEQYF.

Here the CDR3 reads CASSQEGSGAESSYEQYF. CDR3 nucleotide sequence: TGCGCCAGCAGCCAAGAAGGATCAGGGGCCGAAAGCTCCTACGAGCAGTACTTC. V is TRBV4-3 and J is TRBJ2-7, with D tentatively TRBD1 (6 bases). V lost 0 bases, J lost 0 bases, and 18 bases lay in between. The germline V gene has CDR1 LGHNA and CDR2 YSLEER. This CDR3 has 18 residues.

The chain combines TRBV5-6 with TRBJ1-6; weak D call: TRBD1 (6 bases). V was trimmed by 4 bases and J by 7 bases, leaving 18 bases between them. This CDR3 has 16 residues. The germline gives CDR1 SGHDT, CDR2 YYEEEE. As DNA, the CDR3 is TGTGCCAGCAGCGACCAAACAGGGATCCGGAATTCACCCCTCCACTTT. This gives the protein CASSDQTGIRNSPLHF. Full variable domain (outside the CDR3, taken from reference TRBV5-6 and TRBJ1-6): DAGVTQSPTHLIKTRGQQVTLRCSPKSGHDTVSWYQQALGQGPQFIFQYYEEEERQRGNFPDRFSGHQFPNYSSELNVNALLLGDSALYLCASSDQTGIRNSPLHFGNGTRLTVT.

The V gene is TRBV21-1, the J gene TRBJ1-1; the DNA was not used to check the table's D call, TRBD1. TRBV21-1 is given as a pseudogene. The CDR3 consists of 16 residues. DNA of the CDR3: TGTGCCAGCAGCAATCTGGAGGGGGCTGAGGACACTGAAGCTTTCTTT. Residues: CASSNLEGAEDTEAFF.

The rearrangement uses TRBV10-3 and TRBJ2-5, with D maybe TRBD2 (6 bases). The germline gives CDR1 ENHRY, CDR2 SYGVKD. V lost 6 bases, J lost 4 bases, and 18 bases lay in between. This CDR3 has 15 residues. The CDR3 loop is CAISPPGEEGETQYF. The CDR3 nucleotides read TGTGCCATCAGCCCACCCGGGGAGGAAGGAGAGACCCAGTACTTC.

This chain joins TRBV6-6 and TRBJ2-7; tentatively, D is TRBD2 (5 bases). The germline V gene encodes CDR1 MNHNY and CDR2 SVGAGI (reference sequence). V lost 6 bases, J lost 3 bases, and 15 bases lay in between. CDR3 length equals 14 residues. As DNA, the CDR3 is TGTGCCAGCAGCGCCCCCGGACTTAACTACGAGCAGTACTTC. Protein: CASSAPGLNYEQYF.

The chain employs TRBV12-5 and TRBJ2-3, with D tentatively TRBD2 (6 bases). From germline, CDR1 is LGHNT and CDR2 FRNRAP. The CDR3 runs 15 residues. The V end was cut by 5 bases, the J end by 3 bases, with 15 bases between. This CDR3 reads CASGPHGTPTDTQYF. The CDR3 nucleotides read TGTGCTAGTGGTCCTCACGGGACTCCGACAGATACGCAGTATTTT.

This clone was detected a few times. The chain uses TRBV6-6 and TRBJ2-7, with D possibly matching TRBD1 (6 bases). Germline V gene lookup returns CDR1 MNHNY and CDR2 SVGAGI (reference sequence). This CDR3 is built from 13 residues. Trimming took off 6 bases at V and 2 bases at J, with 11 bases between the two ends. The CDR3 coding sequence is TGTGCCAGCAGCCGACAGGAGCCCTACGAGCAGTACTTC. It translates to CASSRQEPYEQYF.

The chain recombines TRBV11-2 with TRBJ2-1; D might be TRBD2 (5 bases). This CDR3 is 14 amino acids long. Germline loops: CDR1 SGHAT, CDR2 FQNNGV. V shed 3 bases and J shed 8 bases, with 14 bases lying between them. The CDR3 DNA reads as TGTGCCAGCAGCTTGTCAAATCGGGGTGATGAGCAGTTCTTC. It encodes CASSLSNRGDEQFF.